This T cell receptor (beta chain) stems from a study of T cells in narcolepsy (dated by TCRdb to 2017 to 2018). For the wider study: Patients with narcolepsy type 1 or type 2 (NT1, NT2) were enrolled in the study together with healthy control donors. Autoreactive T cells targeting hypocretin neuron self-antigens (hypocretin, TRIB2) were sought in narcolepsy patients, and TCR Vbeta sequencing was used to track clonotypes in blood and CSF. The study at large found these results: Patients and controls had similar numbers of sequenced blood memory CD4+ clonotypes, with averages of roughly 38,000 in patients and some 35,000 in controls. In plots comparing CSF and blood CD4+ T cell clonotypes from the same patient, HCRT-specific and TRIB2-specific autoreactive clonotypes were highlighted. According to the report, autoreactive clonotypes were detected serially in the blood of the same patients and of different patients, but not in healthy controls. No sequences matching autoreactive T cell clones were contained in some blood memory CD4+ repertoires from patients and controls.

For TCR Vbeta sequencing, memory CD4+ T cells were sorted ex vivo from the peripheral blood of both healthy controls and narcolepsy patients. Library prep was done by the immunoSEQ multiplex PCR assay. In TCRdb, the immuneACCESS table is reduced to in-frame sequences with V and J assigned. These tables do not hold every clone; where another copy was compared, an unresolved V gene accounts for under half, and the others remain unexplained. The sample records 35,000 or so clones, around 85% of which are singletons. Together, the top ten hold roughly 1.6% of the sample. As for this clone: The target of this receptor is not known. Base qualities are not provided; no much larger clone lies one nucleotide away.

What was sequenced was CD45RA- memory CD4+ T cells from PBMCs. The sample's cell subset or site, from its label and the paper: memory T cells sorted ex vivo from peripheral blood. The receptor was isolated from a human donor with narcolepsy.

The CDR3 is CAISIGGNTEAFF. DNA sequence: TGTGCCATCTCAATAGGGGGGAACACTGAAGCTTTCTTT. Recombination linked TRBV10-3 to TRBJ1-1; 6 matching bases give a weak D call of TRBD1. Its CDR3 holds 13 amino acids, cysteine through phenylalanine. Only the CDR3 DNA stays, 39 bases, in frame from base 1. Trimming at the junction amounts to 8 bases on V and 1 base on J, and the germline ends lie 11 bases apart. CDR1 ENHRY and CDR2 SYGVKD were looked up in the germline V gene.